This TCR beta chain was recorded in a study of blood T cell repertoires in COVID-19. Germline V gene sequence: CDR1 SNHLY, CDR2 FYNNEI. Trimming at V came to 7 bases and at J to 5 bases, leaving 10 bases not matched to a gene. CDR3 length: 15 amino acids. Here immunoSEQ multiplex PCR was the method, and the copy in TCRdb shows in-frame clones only, minus some. The sample includes roughly 100,000 clones, around nine tenths of them seen just once. This clonotype originated in a human donor with COVID-19, enrolled during active disease. The donor label of this sample is uncertain. The chain uses TRBV2 and TRBJ1-4; 7 bases agree with TRBD1. Sequenced: peripheral blood. The CDR3 region is CASKIRTGSNEKLFF. CDR3 sequence (DNA): TGTGCCAGCAAAATCCGGACAGGTTCCAATGAAAAACTGTTTTTT.